What follows are 28 T cell receptor beta chains derived from one specimen sequenced in a study of cytomegalovirus exposure and HLA in healthy donors. PCR employed 60 Vbeta and 13 Jbeta primers. Generated by immunoSEQ multiplex PCR, the TCRdb table keeps only in-frame clones and is missing some. The table has fewer than 200,000 clones, more than 65% seen once. What was sequenced was PBMCs. These TCRs come from a woman in her forties or fifties in good health and CMV-seronegative.

V gene TRBV6-5 combines with J gene TRBJ2-7; 8 nucleotides line up with TRBD1. This CDR3 region has 15 residues. Trimming at V came to 5 bases and at J to 3 bases, leaving 9 bases not matched to a gene. CDR1 and CDR2 (germline): MNHEY, SVGAGI. The CDR3 sequence is CASSDWDRSHYEQYF. Written as DNA, the CDR3 is TGTGCCAGCAGTGACTGGGACAGGTCTCACTACGAGCAGTACTTC.

V is TRBV13 and J is TRBJ2-6; TRBD1 matches at 8 bases. The CDR3 is 18 amino acids. Germline V gene data show CDR1 as PRHDT and CDR2 as FYEKMQ (reference sequence). With V trimmed by 5 bases and J by 0 bases, 9 bases remained unmatched. This CDR3 reads CASSPRTGPDSGANVLTF. In DNA, the CDR3 is TGTGCCAGCAGCCCTCGGACAGGGCCCGACTCTGGGGCCAACGTCCTGACTTTC.

V and J are TRBV6-1 and TRBJ1-5; D not resolved. V dropped 7 bases and J dropped 0 bases, with 7 bases sitting between them. Germline V CDR1 and CDR2: MNHNS, SASEGT. This CDR3 spans 13 amino acids. Here the CDR3 reads CASKEVSNQPQHF. CDR3 coding DNA: TGTGCCAGCAAAGAGGTTAGCAATCAGCCCCAGCATTTT.

The V gene is TRBV2, the J gene TRBJ1-1; D gene ambiguous. The CDR3 sequence is 14 residues long. Trimming took 5 bases from V and 1 from J, leaving 11 bases between them. Germline values: CDR1 SNHLY, CDR2 FYNNEI. CDR3 loop: CASSPEMSNTEAFF. The DNA for the CDR3 is TGTGCCAGCAGTCCAGAAATGTCGAACACTGAAGCTTTCTTT.

CDR3 coding DNA: TGTGCCAGCAGCCCACAGCCCCGGGATGTTGAGACCCAGTACTTC. Protein: CASSPQPRDVETQYF. The rearrangement joins TRBV9 to TRBJ2-5; D is perhaps TRBD2 (5 bases). Germline CDR1 is SGDLS and CDR2 is YYNGEE. The CDR3 contains 15 residues. V lost 4 bases to trimming and J lost 5 bases, with 18 bases between them.

The gene calls are TRBV28 and TRBJ2-2; the D is unclear. The germline CDR1 and CDR2 sequences are MDHEN and SYDVKM. The V end was cut by 1 base, the J end by 0 bases, with 9 bases between. The CDR3 spans 16 residues. The CDR3 nucleotides are TGTGCCAGCAGTTTATTAACTGACACGAACACCGGGGAGCTGTTTTTT. This gives the protein CASSLLTDTNTGELFF.

The chain joins TRBV2 to TRBJ2-3; D remains ambiguous. Trimming pared 6 bases from V and 3 bases from J, leaving 13 bases between. Germline CDR1 SNHLY, CDR2 FYNNEI. The CDR3 has 14 residues. CDR3 DNA sequence: TGTGCCAGCAGCTCCATTACGGTTACAGATACGCAGTATTTT. This sequence encodes CASSSITVTDTQYF. Full variable domain (rest looked up from reference TRBV2 and TRBJ2-3): EPEVTQTPSHQVTQMGQEVILRCVPISNHLYFYWYRQILGQKVEFLVSFYNNEISEKSEIFDDQFSVERPDGSNFTLKIRSTKLEDSAMYFCASSSITVTDTQYFGPGTRLTVL.

The chain has TRBV6-7 and TRBJ2-1, with a possible D match to TRBD2 (6 bases). TRBV6-7 is given ORF status, its function remaining uncertain. V was cut by 2 bases and J by 2 bases, with 22 bases left in between. The CDR3 has 19 amino acids. CDR3 residues: CASSYALIQSSAPYNEQFF. The CDR3 bases are TGTGCCAGCAGTTACGCCCTTATACAATCTAGCGCACCCTACAATGAGCAGTTCTTC.

Comment on this clone: Relative to the germline gene, one junction end is altered; a read error may explain this. The chain joins TRBV6-6 to TRBJ2-7; 10 bases align to TRBD1. CDR3 length: 14 amino acids. CDR1 and CDR2 from the germline V gene are MNHNY and SVGAGI (reference sequence). CDR3 nucleotides: TGTGCCAGCAGTTACTCACCGGGACAGGGGAGACATGCGTTC. This codes for CASSYSPGQGRHAF.

The chain joins TRBV28 to TRBJ2-5, with D perhaps TRBD1 (6 bases). The germline CDR1 and CDR2 sequences are MDHEN and SYDVKM. V was clipped by 4 bases and J by 9 bases, with 12 bases between them. The CDR3 is made up of 12 amino acids. CDR3 sequence reads: CASSSSGVAQYF. The CDR3 DNA is TGTGCCAGCAGTTCCTCAGGGGTGGCCCAGTACTTC.

This chain uses TRBV27 with TRBJ2-7; 15 bases agree with TRBD2. Germline CDR1 and CDR2: MNHEY and SMNVEV (reference sequence). With V trimmed by 4 bases and J by 9 bases, 7 bases remained unmatched. The CDR3 contains 15 residues. The CDR3 spells CASSSGLAGGEVQYF. CDR3 coding DNA: TGTGCCAGCAGTTCGGGACTAGCGGGAGGAGAGGTGCAGTACTTC.

The J gene is TRBJ2-7, the V gene TRBV28; D unclear. CDR1 and CDR2 from the germline V gene are MDHEN and SYDVKM. This CDR3 has 14 residues. The V and J ends lost 1 base and 1 base respectively, with 8 bases between them. The CDR3 protein is CASSLLTGSYEQYF. The DNA of the CDR3 is TGTGCCAGCAGTTTATTAACCGGTTCCTACGAGCAGTACTTC.

The gene calls are TRBV2 and TRBJ2-3; TRBD2 agrees at 8 bases. Germline V gene sequence: CDR1 SNHLY, CDR2 FYNNEI. The CDR3 totals 15 residues. V lost 8 bases, J lost 5 bases, and 12 bases stayed unmatched. CDR3 in DNA: TGTGCCAGCCCCCAGGCCGGGAGGGCCCTAGATACGCAGTATTTT. Amino acid sequence: CASPQAGRALDTQYF.

The chain couples TRBV7-2 to TRBJ2-1; TRBD1 agrees at 10 bases. After removal of 3 bases from V and 8 bases from J, the junction contained 4 bases not matched to a gene. Germline V lookup: CDR1 SGHTA, CDR2 FQGNSA. The CDR3 covers 14 residues. CDR3 nucleotide sequence: TGTGCCAGCAGCTTGACAGGGGGCGAGGATGAGCAGTTCTTC. Encoded protein: CASSLTGGEDEQFF.

V gene TRBV11-2 combines with J gene TRBJ2-7, with TRBD2 as a possible D gene (5 bases). Trimming left V 3 bases short and J 7 bases short, with 16 bases between. Per the germline V gene, CDR1 is SGHAT and CDR2 is FQNNGV. The CDR3 consists of 14 residues. DNA for the CDR3: TGTGCCAGCAGCTTGATTGGGCGGACGGGAGAGCAGTACTTC. This gives the protein CASSLIGRTGEQYF.

The sample holds a few counts of this clone. This sequence joins TRBV6-1 and TRBJ2-1, with 7 bases that match TRBD1. V dropped 10 bases and J dropped 6; count of bases not matched to a gene: 12. The CDR3 totals 14 residues. Germline CDR1 is MNHNS and CDR2 is SASEGT. The CDR3 spells CATSTGMMGNEQFF. The DNA for the CDR3 is TGTGCCACCTCGACAGGGATGATGGGCAATGAGCAGTTCTTC.

The V call is TRBV28, the J call TRBJ2-5; perhaps TRBD2 as D (6 bases). The DNA end lines up better with TRBJ2-7; the J call may be wrong. CDR3 length: 14 amino acids. Germline-derived CDR1 and CDR2 are MDHEN and SYDVKM. CDR3: CASSLNAGFGEQYF. CDR3 nucleotide sequence: TGTGCCAGCAGTTTAAACGCGGGGTTCGGCGAGCAGTACTTC.

V is TRBV2 and J is TRBJ1-4; no clear D. This CDR3 is built from 15 residues. Per germline, CDR1 SNHLY and CDR2 FYNNEI. V was clipped by 0 bases and J by 8 bases, with 13 bases between them. DNA for the CDR3: TGTGCCAGCAGTGAAGCGCTTTACGACACCGAAAAACTGTTTTTT. Translated: CASSEALYDTEKLFF.

DNA for the CDR3: TGTGCCAGCAGCCCTCTTTCGGGCGGGGGGGCTCTTAGGTCAGATACGCAGTATTTT. This codes for CASSPLSGGGALRSDTQYF. V gene TRBV5-4 combines with J gene TRBJ2-3, with 9 bases fitting TRBD2. Trimming took 4 bases from V and 4 from J; bases not matched to a gene: 19. The CDR3 totals 19 residues. CDR1 is SGHNT, CDR2 YYREEE, per germline (reference sequence).

This chain joins TRBV6-1 and TRBJ1-5; the D is unclear. The CDR3 is 13 residues long. The V and J ends lost 4 bases and 4 bases respectively, with 8 bases between them. Germline CDR1 reads MNHNS; CDR2 reads SASEGT. The CDR3 reads CASSAIINQPQHF. The CDR3 DNA sequence: TGTGCCAGCAGTGCTATCATTAATCAGCCCCAGCATTTT.

This sequence joins TRBV19 and TRBJ1-5, with 9 bases lining up with TRBD1. V lost 6 bases and J lost 3; bases outside the gene matches: 6. CDR3 length: 15 amino acids. CDR1 and CDR2 (germline): LNHDA, SQIVND (reference sequence). In DNA form, the CDR3 reads TGTGCCAGTAGCCGGACAGGGGCCCCCAATCAGCCCCAGCATTTT. This sequence encodes CASSRTGAPNQPQHF.

In its sample, this clone was seen a few times. V usage is TRBV28 and J usage is TRBJ2-6; D not resolved. The CDR3 has 14 amino acids. Trimming cost V 5 bases and J 4 bases, with 9 bases left between them. Per the germline V gene, CDR1 is MDHEN and CDR2 is SYDVKM. This CDR3 is CASSPPGGANVLTF. CDR3 nucleotide sequence: TGTGCCAGCAGTCCCCCCGGGGGGGCCAACGTCCTGACTTTC.

This clone occurred once. The V and J genes are TRBV30 and TRBJ2-7; TRBD2 matches at 7 bases. Germline V gene data show CDR1 as GTSNPN and CDR2 as SVGIG (reference sequence). J gave up 4 bases and V 3 bases, and 6 bases lay outside the gene matches. The CDR3 consists of 13 residues. The CDR3 DNA follows: TGTGCCTGGAGGCTGAGCGGGATGTACGAGCAGTACTTC. This sequence encodes CAWRLSGMYEQYF.

The chain links TRBV4-3 to TRBJ2-5; D is uncertain. V shed 1 base and J shed 4 bases, with 10 bases lying between them. The CDR3 sequence is 14 residues long. Germline CDR1 is LGHNA and CDR2 is YSLEER. CDR3 bases: TGCGCCAGCAGCCAAGTACCCGAGCGAGAGACCCAGTACTTC. Translated: CASSQVPERETQYF.

V gene TRBV6-6 combines with J gene TRBJ1-1; 8 bases are a match to TRBD1. The CDR3 contains 14 residues. Trimming cost V 6 bases and J 0 bases; bases outside gene matches: 3. Germline loops: CDR1 MNHNY, CDR2 SVGAGI (reference sequence). CDR3 coding DNA: TGTGCCAGCAGGGGACAGGTCATGAACACTGAAGCTTTCTTT. Protein product: CASRGQVMNTEAFF.

This clone was observed a few times. The chain employs TRBV9 and TRBJ1-3, with 9 bases lining up with TRBD1. CDR1 is SGDLS, CDR2 YYNGEE, per germline. The V segment lost 3 bases and the J segment 2 bases; nucleotides outside the gene matches: 3. The CDR3 contains 15 residues. CDR3 sequence (DNA): TGTGCCAGCAGCGGCCGACAGGGGGCTGGAAACACCATATATTTT. Translation gives CASSGRQGAGNTIYF. The full variable domain, in which reference TRBV9 and TRBJ1-3 provide the parts outside the CDR3, is DSGVTQTPKHLITATGQRVTLRCSPRSGDLSVYWYQQSLDQGLQFLIQYYNGEERAKGNILERFSAQQFPDLHSELNLSSLELGDSALYFCASSGRQGAGNTIYFGEGSWLTVV.

This clone appeared a few times. The rearrangement links TRBV4-3 to TRBJ2-7; a possible D gene is TRBD2 (5 bases). V gave up 0 bases and J gave up 12 bases, with 15 bases separating them. This CDR3 region has 13 residues. From germline, CDR1 is LGHNA and CDR2 YSLEER. This CDR3 is CASSQDRGSRWYF. CDR3 in DNA: TGCGCCAGCAGCCAAGATCGGGGTTCAAGGTGGTACTTC.

The chain is built from TRBV28 and TRBJ1-2; no firm D call. With 5 bases removed from V and 4 bases from J, the gap between germline ends came to 14 bases. The CDR3 extends over 14 amino acids. Germline CDR1 reads MDHEN; CDR2 reads SYDVKM. The CDR3 reads CASSPMTAVYGYTF. The CDR3 region has the DNA TGTGCCAGCAGTCCCATGACGGCGGTCTATGGCTACACCTTC.